The TCR beta chain described here comes from a study of shared clonotypes between healthy human individuals. Study as a whole: The composition of the donors was a couple of women and a few men aged 18 to 49.

Only CD45RO-negative cells positively selected for CCR7 counted as naive CD8 cells, so terminally differentiated effector memory CD45RA+ cells were excluded. The germline gives CDR1 MDHEN, CDR2 SYDVKM. The CDR3 is 16 residues long. The V end was cut by 5 bases, the J end by 8 bases, with 22 bases between. The repertoire was sequenced with immunoSEQ multiplex PCR; TCRdb's copy has only in-frame clones and lacks some. The sample yields about 590,000 clones, nearly 97% seen once. Sequencing was carried out using naive CD8+ T cells sorted from blood. The rearrangement joins TRBV28 to TRBJ2-4; no definite D call. This TCR derives from a woman aged 25 to 45 in good health. The CDR3 reads CASSPIETLGKDIQYF. CDR3 nucleotides: TGTGCCAGCAGTCCTATCGAAACGTTGGGAAAAGACATTCAGTACTTC.